Listed here is a single TCR beta chain. Its antigen remains unknown. Researchers isolated CD4+ T cells once less than 13 days of culture had elapsed. CDR3 length: 14 residues. With 0 bases removed from V and 6 bases from J, the gap between germline ends came to 7 bases. Germline values: CDR1 SGDLS, CDR2 YYNGEE. The sample comes from a study of vaccination effects on CD4 cells after COVID-19. Overall study: Antigen-specific CD4+ T cell clonotypes were called by their expansion after viral peptide-pool culture in ViraFEST. Vaccination of participants consisted of two doses of either the BNT162b2 or mRNA-1273 vaccine. Cultures used roughly 1.8 million PBMC per well, 7.5 to 10 IU/ml IL-2 and 9.5 to 10 ug/ml peptides.

Profiling relied on immunoSEQ multiplex PCR, and the TCRdb table lists in-frame clones only, not all of them. Of under 40,000 clones listed, roughly 82% were seen once; the top ten hold about 2.7%. This clonotype was obtained from a human donor who received a COVID-19 vaccine. The chain is built from TRBV9 and TRBJ1-6, with D uncertain. This specimen was CD4+ T cells from PBMCs cultured without peptide, taken before COVID-19 vaccination. CDR3 sequence reads: CASSVEHPNSPLHF. CDR3 coding DNA: TGTGCCAGCAGCGTAGAACACCCTAATTCACCCCTCCACTTT.